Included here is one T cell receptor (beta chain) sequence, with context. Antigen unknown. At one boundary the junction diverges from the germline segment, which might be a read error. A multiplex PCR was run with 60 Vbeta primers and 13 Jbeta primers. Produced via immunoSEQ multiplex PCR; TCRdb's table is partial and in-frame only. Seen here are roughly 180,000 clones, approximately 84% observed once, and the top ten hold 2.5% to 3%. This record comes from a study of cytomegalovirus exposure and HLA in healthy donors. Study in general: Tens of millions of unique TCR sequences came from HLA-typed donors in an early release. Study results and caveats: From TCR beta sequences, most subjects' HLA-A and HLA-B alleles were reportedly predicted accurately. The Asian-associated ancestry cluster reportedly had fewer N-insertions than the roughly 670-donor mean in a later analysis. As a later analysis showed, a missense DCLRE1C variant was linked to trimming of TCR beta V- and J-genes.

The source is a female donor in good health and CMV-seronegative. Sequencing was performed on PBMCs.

The CDR3 nucleotides are TGTTCCAGCAGCTTAGAAAGAGTCTACGAGCAGTACTTC. Translating gives CSSSLERVYEQYF. The chain employs TRBV7-9 and TRBJ2-7; D uncertain. Germline values: CDR1 SEHNR, CDR2 FQNEAQ (reference sequence). The CDR3 consists of 13 residues.